The 23 T cell receptor beta chains below all came from one sample that was sequenced in a study of Graves' ophthalmopathy and Graves' hyperthyroidism. Amplification targeted the TCR beta CDR3 regions, with RNA transcripts as the source material. A first-round RT-PCR used HTBI primers, followed by a second-round multiplex PCR. TCRdb reprocessed the multiplex PCR reads with MiXCR, giving one entry per CDR3 protein. The sample holds about 400,000 distinct CDR3 sequences, 15% to 17% seen once. The material sequenced was peripheral blood. All receptors derive from a woman younger than 30 with stable Graves' hyperthyroidism.

At least ten counts were recorded for this clonotype. V usage is TRBV2 and J usage is TRBJ2-7; possible D gene TRBD2, 6 bases. CDR1 is SNHLY and CDR2 is FYNNEI in the germline V gene. The germline V and J ends were trimmed by 11 bases and 0 bases, with 14 bases remaining between them. The CDR3 loop spans 13 amino acids. CDR3 region: CASGGTFSYEQYF. The CDR3 nucleotides read TGTGCCTCGGGCGGGACTTTCTCCTACGAGCAGTACTTC.

This clonotype was seen ten or more times. The chain recombines TRBV7-2 with TRBJ2-7, with D possibly TRBD2 on 5 matching bases. V lost 4 bases and J lost 6, with 13 bases in between. In germline, CDR1 is SGHTA, CDR2 FQGNSA. This CDR3 comprises 13 residues. The CDR3 DNA reads as TGTGCCAGCAGCTCCACCTTAGCGTTCGAGCAGTACTTC. It encodes CASSSTLAFEQYF.

This clonotype was observed many times. The CDR3 nucleotides are TGTGCCAGCAGTTTCAGGGGGCGCTTCGGGGAGCTGTTTTTT. It is translated as CASSFRGRFGELFF. This sequence joins TRBV6-2 or TRBV6-3 and TRBJ2-2; 8 bases line up with TRBD1. Unmatched junction bases numbered 5, after V lost 4 bases and J lost 7 bases. CDR3 length: 14 residues. Germline values: CDR1 MNHEY, CDR2 SVGEGT.

This chain uses TRBV7-9 with TRBJ2-7; possible D gene TRBD1, 6 bases. V was pared by 5 bases and J by 4 bases, with 9 bases between. Germline CDR1 reads SEHNR; CDR2 reads FQNEAQ (reference sequence). CDR3 length: 12 residues. The CDR3 reads CASSMDSYEQYF. In nucleotides, the CDR3 is TGTGCCAGCAGCATGGACAGTTACGAGCAGTACTTC.

This clonotype was found many times. This chain links TRBV10-2 with TRBJ1-1; D is perhaps TRBD1 (6 bases). Germline V CDR1 and CDR2: WSHSY, SAAADI. Trimming removed 0 bases from V and 1 base from J, with 6 bases in between. The CDR3 has 14 residues. This CDR3 reads CASSESTGNTEAFF. The CDR3 bases are TGCGCCAGCAGTGAGTCGACAGGGAACACTGAAGCTTTCTTT.

This clonotype was picked up a small number of times. The rearrangement joins TRBV19 to TRBJ1-5, with TRBD1 as a possible D gene (5 bases). This CDR3 region has 15 residues. Germline V gene data show CDR1 as LNHDA and CDR2 as SQIVND (reference sequence). Trimming removed 3 bases at V and 8 bases at J, with 17 bases between. CDR3: CASSIGPPWGEPQHF. CDR3 nucleotides: TGTGCCAGTAGTATCGGACCGCCTTGGGGGGAGCCCCAGCATTTT.

In its sample, this clonotype was seen many times. The rearrangement uses TRBV29-1 and TRBJ2-5; 9 nucleotides line up with TRBD1. The trim removed 6 bases at V and 1 base at J, leaving 3 bases unmatched. The germline CDR1 and CDR2 sequences are SQVTM and ANQGSEA. The CDR3 has 13 amino acids. CDR3 sequence: CSVPGQGQETQYF. DNA of the CDR3: TGCAGCGTACCGGGACAGGGCCAAGAGACCCAGTACTTC. Full variable domain (rest looked up from reference TRBV29-1 and TRBJ2-5): SAVISQKPSRDICQRGTSLTIQCQVDSQVTMMFWYRQQPGQSLTLIATANQGSEATYESGFVIDKFPISRPNLTFSTLTVSNMSPEDSSIYLCSVPGQGQETQYFGPGTRLLVL.

The rearrangement uses TRBV6-1 and TRBJ2-7; perhaps D is TRBD1 or TRBD2 (6 bases each). Looked up from germline, CDR1 is MNHNS and CDR2 is SASEGT. The V and J ends lost 7 bases and 0 bases respectively, with 16 bases between them. The CDR3 has 15 residues. The CDR3 protein is CASIPGGSRSYEQYF. CDR3 nucleotides: TGTGCCAGCATCCCCGGGGGCAGCCGCTCCTACGAGCAGTACTTC.

A remark on this clonotype: A junction boundary mismatches the germline segment, possibly from a read error. The chain is built from TRBV5-1 and TRBJ1-2; D unresolved. Germline-derived CDR1 and CDR2 are SGHRS and YFSETQ. There are 13 residues in the CDR3. This CDR3 is CASSLISNYGYTF. The CDR3 DNA sequence: TGCGCCAGCAGCTTGATCAGTAACTATGGTTACACCTTC.

On this clonotype: A much larger clone lies one base from this, so it may be a read error. The CDR3 region has the DNA TGTGCCAGCAGCCGCGAGCTAGGGGAGCAGTACTTC. Encoded protein: CASSRELGEQYF. The rearrangement joins TRBV7-2 to TRBJ2-7; D gene uncertain. CDR3 length: 12 amino acids. CDR1 is SGHTA and CDR2 is FQGNSA in the germline V gene. V dropped 5 bases and J dropped 7 bases, with 12 bases sitting between them.

This clonotype was seen many times. The rearrangement links TRBV4-1 to TRBJ2-7; the match to TRBD1 covers 7 bases. Germline CDR1 MGHRA, CDR2 YSYEKL. V lost 1 base, J lost 7 bases, and 16 bases stayed unmatched. This CDR3 region has 17 residues. The chain's CDR3 is CASSQGTLRQGDREQYF. The DNA of the CDR3 is TGCGCCAGCAGCCAAGGTACTTTAAGGCAGGGGGATCGGGAGCAGTACTTC.

There are many counts of this clonotype. The chain links TRBV12-3 or TRBV12-4 to TRBJ2-5; D might be TRBD1 (5 bases). Trimming shortened V by 5 bases and J by 5 bases, and 18 bases separated the two germline ends. The CDR3 spans 15 residues. CDR3 residues: CASSRTQGLMETQYF. The CDR3 DNA sequence: TGTGCCAGCAGTCGGACCCAGGGCCTAATGGAGACCCAGTACTTC.

This clonotype has only a few counts. V and J are TRBV5-4 and TRBJ1-1, with 9 positions matching TRBD1. CDR1 SGHNT and CDR2 YYREEE come from the germline V gene (reference sequence). With 2 bases clipped from V and 0 bases from J, the junction kept 8 bases outside the gene matches. There are 17 residues in the CDR3. In nucleotides, the CDR3 is TGTGCCAGCAGCTTAGTACAGGGGGCAGGAGTGAACACTGAAGCTTTCTTT. It yields the protein CASSLVQGAGVNTEAFF.

This clonotype was observed at least ten times. This chain links TRBV12-3 or TRBV12-4 with TRBJ2-7; 7 nucleotides line up with TRBD2. J gave up 3 bases and V 2 bases, and 7 bases lay outside the gene matches. The CDR3 is 15 amino acids. The CDR3 nucleotides read TGTGCCAGCAGTTTAACGGGACTACGAGGCTACGAGCAGTACTTC. Its protein product is CASSLTGLRGYEQYF.

This clonotype has a count of ten or more. The chain recombines TRBV2 with TRBJ1-1, with D hard to call. Germline CDR1 is SNHLY and CDR2 is FYNNEI. Trimming took 0 bases from V and 11 from J, leaving 34 bases between them. The CDR3 is 20 residues long. The CDR3 protein is CASSEAGTGTQWKYDMAAFF. The CDR3 region has the DNA TGTGCCAGCAGTGAAGCAGGCACCGGCACACAGTGGAAGTACGACATGGCCGCTTTCTTT.

This chain uses TRBV7-8 with TRBJ2-3; 7 bases line up with TRBD1. Trimming took 7 bases from V and 2 from J; bases not matched to a gene: 15. CDR3 length: 17 amino acids. The germline CDR1 and CDR2 sequences are SGHVS and FQNEAQ. The CDR3 nucleotides are TGTGCCAGCAAACTCGTGGACAGGCCCGATTCCACAGATACGCAGTATTTT. It is translated as CASKLVDRPDSTDTQYF.

This clonotype was recorded at least ten times. The CDR3 region is CSAHLGSYEQYF. DNA of the CDR3: TGCAGTGCCCACCTAGGTTCCTACGAGCAGTACTTC. The chain links TRBV20-1 to TRBJ2-7; D is uncertain. Between the trimmed V and J ends, which lost 6 bases and 1 base, there was a span of 10 bases. This CDR3 is 12 amino acids long. Germline lookup yields CDR1 DFQATT and CDR2 SNEGSKA (reference sequence).

This clonotype was counted at least ten times. V is TRBV7-8 and J is TRBJ1-5; D ambiguous. Trimming cost V 1 base and J 1 base, with 5 bases left between them. This CDR3 spans 14 amino acids. Per germline, CDR1 SGHVS and CDR2 FQNEAQ. The CDR3 region is CASSLVLSNQPQHF. CDR3 nucleotide sequence: TGTGCCAGCAGCTTAGTTCTGAGCAATCAGCCCCAGCATTTT.

Ten or more counts support this clonotype. V and J are TRBV11-2 and TRBJ2-5; a weak D match, TRBD1 (5 bases). V was cut by 1 base and J by 1 base, with 19 bases left in between. The CDR3 contains 18 residues. Germline loops: CDR1 SGHAT, CDR2 FQNNGV. CDR3 in amino acids: CASSLVPSRTYPQETQYF. The CDR3 DNA sequence: TGTGCCAGCAGCTTAGTCCCGTCCAGGACATATCCCCAAGAGACCCAGTACTTC.

This chain joins TRBV11-2 and TRBJ1-6; possibly TRBD1 for D (5 bases). This CDR3 spans 17 amino acids. V was cut by 2 bases and J by 10 bases, with 21 bases left in between. Looked up from germline, CDR1 is SGHAT and CDR2 is FQNNGV. CDR3 loop: CASSLSTQGVGGSPLHF. CDR3 sequence (DNA): TGTGCCAGCAGCTTATCGACCCAGGGAGTTGGCGGGTCACCCCTCCACTTT.

This clonotype has more than one count but fewer than ten. A much larger clone lies one base from this, so it may be a read error. The chain carries TRBV12-3 or TRBV12-4 and TRBJ1-6, with 7 bases matching TRBD1. The CDR3 is made up of 13 amino acids. The CDR3 spells CASSRQGDSHLHF. CDR3 DNA: TGTGCCAGCAGTCGTCAGGGGGATTCACACCTCCACTTT.

This clonotype was seen at least ten times. This chain joins TRBV7-9 and TRBJ2-7; 8 nucleotides line up with TRBD1. This CDR3 contains 14 residues. V was pared by 2 bases and J by 4 bases, with 4 bases of the junction left unmatched. In germline, CDR1 is SEHNR, CDR2 FQNEAQ (reference sequence). Written as DNA, the CDR3 is TGTGCCAGCAGCTTACAGGGGGCGACATACGAGCAGTACTTC. It is translated as CASSLQGATYEQYF.

This clonotype was observed many times. In DNA, the CDR3 is TGTGCCAGCAGTTACGCGGACAGGGCAAGCGGCTACACCTTC. Amino acids: CASSYADRASGYTF. This chain joins TRBV6-5 and TRBJ1-2; 8 bases agree with TRBD1. Germline loops: CDR1 MNHEY, CDR2 SVGAGI. This CDR3 comprises 14 residues. The junction had 7 bases not matched to a gene; V was cut back by 2 bases and J by 8 bases.